These T cell receptor beta chains were read from a single sample in a study of blood T cell repertoires in COVID-19. Produced via immunoSEQ multiplex PCR; TCRdb's table is partial and in-frame only. Among about 170,000 clones listed, approximately 80% were seen once. Sequencing was performed on peripheral blood. The source is a woman at least 80 years old with COVID-19, enrolled during active disease. Each CDR3 is given with its conserved first and last residue. The D gene is left open where the match is weak. Clone size appears in some rows only: once, few, many, or a class for an expanded clone.

CDR3aa: CASSTRTGRNEKLFF
CDR3nt: TGTGCCAGTAGTACACGGACAGGCCGGAATGAAAAACTGTTTTTT
v_gene: TRBV19
d_gene: TRBD1
j_gene: TRBJ1-4
abundance: -

CDR3aa: CATSGQADNEQFF
CDR3nt: TGTGCCACCAGTGGTCAGGCCGACAATGAGCAGTTCTTC
v_gene: TRBV24-1
d_gene: -
j_gene: TRBJ2-1
abundance: -

CDR3aa: CAGFQVLNTEAFF
CDR3nt: TGTGCCGGTTTTCAGGTTCTGAACACTGAAGCTTTCTTT
v_gene: TRBV19
d_gene: -
j_gene: TRBJ1-1
abundance: once

CDR3aa: CASSSLPFSGGVNTGELFF
CDR3nt: TGCGCCAGCAGTTCTCTCCCATTTAGCGGGGGGGTGAACACCGGGGAGCTGTTTTTT
v_gene: TRBV5-1
d_gene: TRBD2
j_gene: TRBJ2-2
abundance: -

CDR3aa: CASSSGVSGEYYGYTF
CDR3nt: TGTGCCAGCAGCTCCGGGGTATCAGGGGAGTACTATGGCTACACCTTC
v_gene: TRBV7-9
d_gene: -
j_gene: TRBJ1-2
abundance: -

CDR3aa: CASSLSTPGHYGYTF
CDR3nt: TGTGCCAGCAGTTTATCGACCCCAGGGCATTATGGCTACACCTTC
v_gene: TRBV27
d_gene: -
j_gene: TRBJ1-2
abundance: -

CDR3aa: CASSLATSGVTYEQYF
CDR3nt: TGCGCCAGCAGCTTGGCGACTAGCGGGGTTACCTACGAGCAGTACTTC
v_gene: TRBV5-1
d_gene: TRBD2
j_gene: TRBJ2-7
abundance: few

CDR3aa: CASISRNEQFF
CDR3nt: TGTGCCAGTATCTCTCGGAATGAGCAGTTCTTC
v_gene: TRBV19
d_gene: -
j_gene: TRBJ2-1
abundance: -

CDR3aa: CASSPRGGETQYF
CDR3nt: TGTGCCAGCAGCCCGCGGGGGGGCGAGACCCAGTACTTC
v_gene: TRBV7-3
d_gene: TRBD2
j_gene: TRBJ2-5
abundance: -

CDR3aa: CASQQGPSPLHF
CDR3nt: TGTGCCAGCCAACAGGGCCCCTCACCCCTCCACTTT
v_gene: TRBV5-6
d_gene: -
j_gene: TRBJ1-6
abundance: -

CDR3aa: CASSFEGRGDQPQHF
CDR3nt: TGCGCCAGCAGTTTTGAAGGGAGAGGAGATCAGCCCCAGCATTTT
v_gene: TRBV5-1
d_gene: -
j_gene: TRBJ1-5
abundance: -

CDR3aa: CASSIDRNYEQYF
CDR3nt: TGTGCCAGTAGTATTGACAGAAACTACGAGCAGTACTTC
v_gene: TRBV19
d_gene: -
j_gene: TRBJ2-7
abundance: -

CDR3aa: CASSAPSSGTAEPNF
CDR3nt: TGTGCCAGCAGCGCTCCCTCCTCCGGGACAGCCGAACCCAACTTC
v_gene: TRBV28
d_gene: TRBD1
j_gene: TRBJ1-2
abundance: -

CDR3aa: CATRGGGMNTEAFF
CDR3nt: TGTGCCACCAGAGGCGGGGGGATGAACACTGAAGCTTTCTTT
v_gene: TRBV15
d_gene: -
j_gene: TRBJ1-1
abundance: -

CDR3aa: CASSSYGSGIGNTIYF
CDR3nt: TGCGCCAGCAGCTCCTACGGCAGCGGAATAGGAAACACCATATATTTT
v_gene: TRBV5-1
d_gene: -
j_gene: TRBJ1-3
abundance: -

CDR3aa: CASSLQGAQPQHF
CDR3nt: TGTGCCAGCAGCCTCCAGGGGGCACAGCCCCAGCATTTT
v_gene: TRBV7-6
d_gene: TRBD1
j_gene: TRBJ1-5
abundance: -

CDR3aa: CASSPTGLGTGELFF
CDR3nt: TGCGCCAGCAGCCCGACAGGGTTGGGCACCGGGGAGCTGTTTTTT
v_gene: TRBV4-1
d_gene: TRBD1
j_gene: TRBJ2-2
abundance: -

CDR3aa: CASSEAGGDNEKLFF
CDR3nt: TGTGCCAGCAGTGAAGCAGGAGGGGATAATGAAAAACTGTTTTTT
v_gene: TRBV6-1
d_gene: -
j_gene: TRBJ1-4
abundance: -

CDR3aa: CASSLEGPRDTNKAFF
CDR3nt: TGCGCCAGCAGCTTGGAGGGGCCTAGGGATACCAATAAGGCTTTCTTT
v_gene: TRBV5-1
d_gene: -
j_gene: TRBJ1-1
abundance: -

CDR3aa: CARIPEGPQHF
CDR3nt: TGCGCCAGAATCCCCGAGGGGCCCCAGCATTTT
v_gene: TRBV23-1
d_gene: -
j_gene: TRBJ1-5
abundance: -

CDR3aa: CASSYTQGATEAFF
CDR3nt: TGTGCCAGCAGTTACACCCAGGGGGCCACTGAAGCTTTCTTT
v_gene: TRBV6-5
d_gene: TRBD1
j_gene: TRBJ1-1
abundance: -

CDR3aa: CASSQDRTYASTDTQYF
CDR3nt: TGCGCCAGCAGCCAAGATAGGACATACGCTAGCACAGATACGCAGTATTTT
v_gene: TRBV4-1
d_gene: -
j_gene: TRBJ2-3
abundance: -

CDR3aa: CASSLDESYTF
CDR3nt: TGTGCCAGCAGCTTGGACGAGTCCTACACCTTC
v_gene: TRBV5-4
d_gene: -
j_gene: TRBJ1-2
abundance: -

CDR3aa: CASTGTSGRLRSGELFF
CDR3nt: TGTGCCAGCACCGGGACTAGCGGGAGGTTACGTAGCGGGGAGCTGTTTTTT
v_gene: TRBV2
d_gene: TRBD2
j_gene: TRBJ2-2
abundance: once

CDR3aa: CASSEELWQRQKNIQYF
CDR3nt: TGTGCCAGCAGTGAAGAATTGTGGCAGCGGCAAAAAAACATTCAGTACTTC
v_gene: TRBV6-1
d_gene: -
j_gene: TRBJ2-4
abundance: -